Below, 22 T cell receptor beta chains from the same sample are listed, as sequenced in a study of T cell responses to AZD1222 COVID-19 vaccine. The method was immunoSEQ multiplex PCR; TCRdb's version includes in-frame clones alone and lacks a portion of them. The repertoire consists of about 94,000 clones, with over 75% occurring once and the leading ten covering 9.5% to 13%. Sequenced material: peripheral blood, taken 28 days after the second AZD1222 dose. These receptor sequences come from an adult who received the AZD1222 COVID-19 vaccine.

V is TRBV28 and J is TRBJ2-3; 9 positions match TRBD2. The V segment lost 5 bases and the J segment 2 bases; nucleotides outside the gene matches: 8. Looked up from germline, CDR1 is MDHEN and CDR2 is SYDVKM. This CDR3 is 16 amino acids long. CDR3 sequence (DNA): TGTGCCAGCAGTGCCCATAGCGGGGGTTACACAGATACGCAGTATTTT. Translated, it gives CASSAHSGGYTDTQYF.

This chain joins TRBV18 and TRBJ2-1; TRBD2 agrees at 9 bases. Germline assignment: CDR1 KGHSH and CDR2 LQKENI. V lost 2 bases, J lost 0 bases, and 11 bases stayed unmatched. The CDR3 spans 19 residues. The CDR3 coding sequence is TGTGCCAGCTCACCAAGGCTAGCGGGGATTAGAAGCTCCTACAATGAGCAGTTCTTC. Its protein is CASSPRLAGIRSSYNEQFF.

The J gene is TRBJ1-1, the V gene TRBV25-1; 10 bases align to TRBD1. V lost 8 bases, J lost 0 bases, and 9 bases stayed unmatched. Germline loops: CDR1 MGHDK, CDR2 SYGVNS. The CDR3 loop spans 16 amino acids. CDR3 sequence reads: CASPIGGQGMNTEAFF. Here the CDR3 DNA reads TGTGCCAGCCCCATAGGGGGACAGGGGATGAACACTGAAGCTTTCTTT.

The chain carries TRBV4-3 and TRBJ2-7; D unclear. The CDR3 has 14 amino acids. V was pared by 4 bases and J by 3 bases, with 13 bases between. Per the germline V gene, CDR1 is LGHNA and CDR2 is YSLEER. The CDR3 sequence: CASSPNRGGYEQYF. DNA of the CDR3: TGCGCCAGCAGCCCCAATCGCGGCGGCTACGAGCAGTACTTC.

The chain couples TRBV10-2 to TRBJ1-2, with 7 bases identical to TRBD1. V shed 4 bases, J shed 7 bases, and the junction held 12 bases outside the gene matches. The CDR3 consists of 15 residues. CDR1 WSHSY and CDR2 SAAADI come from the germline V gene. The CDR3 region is CASSGTGDPGGGYTF. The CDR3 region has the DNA TGCGCCAGCAGTGGAACAGGGGATCCTGGAGGTGGCTACACCTTC.

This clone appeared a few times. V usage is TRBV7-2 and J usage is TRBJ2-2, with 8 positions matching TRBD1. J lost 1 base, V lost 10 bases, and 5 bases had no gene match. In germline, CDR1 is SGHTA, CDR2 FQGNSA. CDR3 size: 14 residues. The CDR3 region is CATPGQVNTGELFF. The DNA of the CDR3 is TGTGCCACCCCGGGACAGGTGAACACCGGGGAGCTGTTTTTT.

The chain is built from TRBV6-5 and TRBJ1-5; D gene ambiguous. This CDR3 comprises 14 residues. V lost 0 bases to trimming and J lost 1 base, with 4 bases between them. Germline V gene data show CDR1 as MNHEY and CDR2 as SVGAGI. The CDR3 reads CASSYSVSNQPQHF. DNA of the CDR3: TGTGCCAGCAGTTACTCTGTCAGCAATCAGCCCCAGCATTTT.

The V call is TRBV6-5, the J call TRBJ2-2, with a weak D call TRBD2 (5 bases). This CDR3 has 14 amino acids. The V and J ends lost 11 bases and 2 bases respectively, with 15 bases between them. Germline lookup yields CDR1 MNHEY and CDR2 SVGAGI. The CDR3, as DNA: TGTGCCGGCGAGGGATTGTTTAACACCGGGGAGCTGTTTTTT. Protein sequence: CAGEGLFNTGELFF.

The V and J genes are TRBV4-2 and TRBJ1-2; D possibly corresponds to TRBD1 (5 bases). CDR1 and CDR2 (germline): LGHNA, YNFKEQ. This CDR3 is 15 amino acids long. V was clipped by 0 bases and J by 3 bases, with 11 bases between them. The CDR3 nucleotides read TGTGCCAGCAGCCAAGATGGGGCGAGCCACTATGGCTACACCTTC. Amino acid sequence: CASSQDGASHYGYTF.

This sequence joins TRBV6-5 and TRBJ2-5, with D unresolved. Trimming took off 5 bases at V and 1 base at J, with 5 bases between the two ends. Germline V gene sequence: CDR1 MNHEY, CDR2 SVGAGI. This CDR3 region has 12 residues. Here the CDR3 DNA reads TGTGCCAGCAGTACAAGCCAAGAGACCCAGTACTTC. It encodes CASSTSQETQYF.

DNA for the CDR3: TGCGCCAGCAGCTTGGGTGCAGGGAACCCTGGCTACACCTTC. This gives the protein CASSLGAGNPGYTF. The rearrangement links TRBV5-1 to TRBJ1-2, with D perhaps matching TRBD1 (5 bases). The CDR3 contains 14 residues. Germline loops: CDR1 SGHRS, CDR2 YFSETQ. V gave up 0 bases and J gave up 7 bases, with 13 bases separating them.

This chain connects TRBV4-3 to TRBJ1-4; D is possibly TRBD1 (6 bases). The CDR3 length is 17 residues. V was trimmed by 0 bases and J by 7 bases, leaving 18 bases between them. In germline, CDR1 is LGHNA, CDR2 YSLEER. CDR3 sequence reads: CASSQDWGGRGGEKLFF. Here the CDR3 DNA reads TGCGCCAGCAGCCAAGATTGGGGGGGGCGCGGAGGTGAAAAACTGTTTTTT.

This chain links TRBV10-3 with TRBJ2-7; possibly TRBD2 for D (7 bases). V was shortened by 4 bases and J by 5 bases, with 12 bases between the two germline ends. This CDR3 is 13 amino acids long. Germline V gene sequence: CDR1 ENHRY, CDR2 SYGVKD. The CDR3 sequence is CAISAGEGDEQYF. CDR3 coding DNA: TGTGCCATCAGTGCCGGGGAGGGGGACGAGCAGTACTTC.

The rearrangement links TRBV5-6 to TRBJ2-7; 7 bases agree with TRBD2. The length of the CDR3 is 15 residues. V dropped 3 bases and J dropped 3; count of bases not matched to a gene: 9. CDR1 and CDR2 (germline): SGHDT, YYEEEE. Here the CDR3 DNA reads TGTGCCAGCAGCTCCCGGGACTACAAGAACTACGAGCAGTACTTC. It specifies CASSSRDYKNYEQYF.

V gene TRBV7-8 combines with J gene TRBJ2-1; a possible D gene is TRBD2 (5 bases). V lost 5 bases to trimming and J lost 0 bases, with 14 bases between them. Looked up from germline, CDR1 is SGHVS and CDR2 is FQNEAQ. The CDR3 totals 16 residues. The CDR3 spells CASSMSGTSSYNEQFF. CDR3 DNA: TGTGCCAGCAGCATGAGCGGCACGAGCTCCTACAATGAGCAGTTCTTC.

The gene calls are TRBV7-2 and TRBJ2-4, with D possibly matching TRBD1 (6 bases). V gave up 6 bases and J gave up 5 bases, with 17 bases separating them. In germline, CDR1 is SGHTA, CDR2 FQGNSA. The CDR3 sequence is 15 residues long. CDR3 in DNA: TGTGCCAGCAGGGAAGGCAGGGGTTTTCAAAACATTCAGTACTTC. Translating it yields CASREGRGFQNIQYF. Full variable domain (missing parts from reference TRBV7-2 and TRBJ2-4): GAGVSQSPSNKVTEKGKDVELRCDPISGHTALYWYRQSLGQGLEFLIYFQGNSAPDKSGLPSDRFSAERTGGSVSTLTIQRTQQEDSAVYLCASREGRGFQNIQYFGAGTRLSVL.

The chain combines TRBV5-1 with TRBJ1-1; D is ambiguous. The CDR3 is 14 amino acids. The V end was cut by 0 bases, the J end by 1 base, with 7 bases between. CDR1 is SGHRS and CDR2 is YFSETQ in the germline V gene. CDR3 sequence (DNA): TGCGCCAGCAGCTTGGTTGCAGCGAACACTGAAGCTTTCTTT. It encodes CASSLVAANTEAFF.

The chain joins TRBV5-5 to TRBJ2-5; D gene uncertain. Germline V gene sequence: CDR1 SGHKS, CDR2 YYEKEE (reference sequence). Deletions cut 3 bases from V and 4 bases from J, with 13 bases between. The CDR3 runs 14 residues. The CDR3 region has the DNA TGTGCCAGCAGCTCCCAAGGGCTTCCAGAGACCCAGTACTTC. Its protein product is CASSSQGLPETQYF.

CDR3 nucleotides: TGTGCCAGCAGTATGACAGGGCTGAGGCCCCAGCATTTT. It encodes CASSMTGLRPQHF. The chain combines TRBV12-3 or TRBV12-4 with TRBJ1-5; 7 nucleotides match TRBD1. This CDR3 comprises 13 residues. J lost 9 bases, V lost 5 bases, and 7 bases had no gene match.

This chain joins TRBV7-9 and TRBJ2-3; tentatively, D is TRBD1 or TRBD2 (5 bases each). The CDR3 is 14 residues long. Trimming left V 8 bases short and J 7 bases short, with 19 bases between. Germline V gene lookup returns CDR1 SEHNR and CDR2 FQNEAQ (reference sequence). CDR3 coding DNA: TGTGCCAGCCTTCCCGTCCCCGGGGCGAATACGCAGTATTTT. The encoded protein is CASLPVPGANTQYF.

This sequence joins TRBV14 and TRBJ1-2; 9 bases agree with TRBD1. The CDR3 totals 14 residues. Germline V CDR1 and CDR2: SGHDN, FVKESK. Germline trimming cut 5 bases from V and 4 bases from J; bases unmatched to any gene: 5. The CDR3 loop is CASSSGTGSYGYTF. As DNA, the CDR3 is TGTGCCAGCAGCTCCGGGACAGGGTCCTATGGCTACACCTTC.

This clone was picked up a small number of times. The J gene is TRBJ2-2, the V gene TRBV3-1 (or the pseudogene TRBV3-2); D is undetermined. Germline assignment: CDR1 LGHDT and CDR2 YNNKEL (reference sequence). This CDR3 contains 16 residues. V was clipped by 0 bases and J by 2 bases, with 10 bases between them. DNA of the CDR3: TGTGCCAGCAGCCAAGAAGGCTTCGCTAACACCGGGGAGCTGTTTTTT. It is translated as CASSQEGFANTGELFF.